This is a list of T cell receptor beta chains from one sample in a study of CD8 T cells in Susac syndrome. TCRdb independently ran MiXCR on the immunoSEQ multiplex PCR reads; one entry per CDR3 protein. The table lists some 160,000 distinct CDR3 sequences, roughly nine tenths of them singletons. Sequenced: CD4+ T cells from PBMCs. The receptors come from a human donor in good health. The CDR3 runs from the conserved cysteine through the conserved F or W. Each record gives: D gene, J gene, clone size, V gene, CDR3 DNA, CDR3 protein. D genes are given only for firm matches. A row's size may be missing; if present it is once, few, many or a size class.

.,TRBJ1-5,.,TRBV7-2,TGTGCCAGCAGCCCCCAGGGTTGGGGGCTCTATAGCAATCAGCCCCAGCATTTT,CASSPQGWGLYSNQPQHF
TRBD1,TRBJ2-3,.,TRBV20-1,TGCAGTGCTTACAGGGGACCAAGCACAGATACGCAGTATTTT,CSAYRGPSTDTQYF
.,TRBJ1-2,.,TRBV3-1,TGTGCCAGCAGCCAAGTTCAAGGATTGTATGGCTACACCTTC,CASSQVQGLYGYTF
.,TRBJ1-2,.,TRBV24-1,TGTGCCACCGGGACGGGCCAGGACTATGGCTACACCTTC,CATGTGQDYGYTF
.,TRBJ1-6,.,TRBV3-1,TGTGCCAGCAGCCAAGTAGGACTGGAGGTACCCCTCCACTTT,CASSQVGLEVPLHF
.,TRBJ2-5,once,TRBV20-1,TGCAGTGCTACCAAAAAGGGGGAAGAGACCCAGTACTTC,CSATKKGEETQYF
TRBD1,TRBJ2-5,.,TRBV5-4,TGTGCCAGCAGCGCGCGGGACAGGTTCGAGACCCAGTACTTC,CASSARDRFETQYF
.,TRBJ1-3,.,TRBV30,TGTGCCTGGAGTCGTACAGGGTACTCTGGAAACACCATATATTTT,CAWSRTGYSGNTIYF
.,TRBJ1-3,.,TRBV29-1,TGCAGCGTTTACCTCTCTGGAAACACCATATATTTT,CSVYLSGNTIYF
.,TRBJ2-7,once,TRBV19,TGTGCCAGTAGCAGAAACCCGGGACCTTATTACGAGCAGTACTTC,CASSRNPGPYYEQYF
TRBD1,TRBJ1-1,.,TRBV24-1,TGTGCCACCAGTGACGCCGGGACAGGGGACACTGAAGCTTTCTTT,CATSDAGTGDTEAFF